This record covers a single T cell receptor beta chain. Its target is unknown. These data are taken from a study of CXCR3-negative and CXCR3-positive naive CD8 T cells. Whole-study context: About 135 million TRB reads in total, about 1.5 +/- 0.3 million per library.

Through 5' RACE with UMI labels, the TRB cDNA libraries were prepared. TCRdb reanalyzed the 5' RACE reads, giving one entry per CDR3 protein sequence and no DNA. The table lists 130,000 to 150,000 distinct CDR3 sequences. Germline V gives CDR1 DFQATT, CDR2 SNEGSKA (reference sequence). CDR3 length: 14 amino acids. Study-level findings and limits: For CXCR3-positive naive cells, TRB CDR3s were more hydrophobic than those of CXCR3-negative naive cells. With CXCR3 expression partially decreased after cryopreservation, most assays relied on fresh PBMCs.

The specimen sequenced was naive CXCR3+ CD8+ T cells from blood. As for subset: CD45RO-CCR7+CD27+CD95- naive CD8+ T cells expressing CXCR3 (TNR3+). This receptor was obtained from a human donor in good health. Some clones in this sample may be carry-over from other donors' samples. This sequence joins TRBV20-1 and TRBJ2-2; absent DNA, TCRdb's TRBD1 call cannot be checked. CDR3: CSARDRVDTGELFF.